This TCR beta chain originates from a study of shared clonotypes between healthy human individuals. The germline CDR1 and CDR2 sequences are SGHVS and FQNEAQ. J lost 8 bases, V lost 4 bases, and 10 bases had no gene match. The CDR3 spans 15 residues. Per the study methods: Junction-only sequences without quality scores were provided by ImmunoSEQ, so filtering was different. The assay was immunoSEQ multiplex PCR, and TCRdb's table has in-frame clones only and misses some. V and J calls and clone size are those listed in that table; D and trimming were worked out from the DNA. The sample has millions of clones, about 92% seen once.

This receptor was taken from a man younger than 35 in good health. Some clones in this sample may be carry-over from other donors' samples. Sequencing was performed on naive CD4+ T cells from PBMCs. As to subset: CD45RA+ positively selected. The gene calls are TRBV7-8 and TRBJ1-2; TRBD1 agrees at 10 bases. As DNA, the CDR3 is TGTGCCAGCAGCTCCCCGGACAGGGGGAGCGGGGGCTACACCTTC. It codes for CASSSPDRGSGGYTF.